This TCR beta chain was identified during a study of somatic mutations in cytotoxic T cells in rheumatoid arthritis. This clone showed up just a few times. Only in-frame clones appear in the TCRdb table, and some are missing; sequencing was by immunoSEQ multiplex PCR. The data show roughly 19,000 clones, about 82% seen once. V was trimmed by 6 bases and J by 4 bases, leaving 9 bases between them. Germline assignment: CDR1 MNHNY and CDR2 SVGAGI (reference sequence). CDR3 size: 13 residues. The V and J genes are TRBV6-6 and TRBJ2-2, with a tentative D call TRBD2 (5 bases). The TCR was taken from a woman in her fifties or sixties in good health. Sequences were obtained from CD8+ T cells sorted from blood. The CDR3 sequence: CASSRGGTGELFF. CDR3 coding DNA: TGTGCCAGCAGCCGGGGTGGCACCGGGGAGCTGTTTTTT.